These 16 T cell receptor beta chains originate from one sample sequenced in a study of naive and memory T cell subsets. The treatment denotes: skin biopsy from PPD injection site in Mantoux-positive individual. The library had UMIs added by 3' ligation of an oligonucleotide to TCR cDNA. Ligated cDNA underwent four rounds of PCR with nested alpha and beta constant region primers and SP2. TCRdb re-called the UMI-ligation and nested PCR reads through MiXCR, storing one row per CDR3 protein. The data contain some 30,000 distinct CDR3 sequences, 6.7% of them singletons. Material: skin, obtained from a tuberculin skin test site. The receptors derive from an adult in good health.

This clonotype occurred a few times. The genes are TRBV3-1 and TRBJ1-5; D is perhaps TRBD1 (5 bases). This CDR3 spans 18 amino acids. Between the trimmed V and J ends, which lost 4 bases and 0 bases, there was a span of 19 bases. CDR1 and CDR2 from the germline V gene are LGHDT and YNNKEL (reference sequence). Here the CDR3 reads CASSPGRGIIVSNQPQHF. CDR3 nucleotide sequence: TGTGCCAGCAGCCCTGGACGGGGGATTATAGTTAGCAATCAGCCCCAGCATTTT.

This clonotype was picked up many times. The J gene is TRBJ2-5, the V gene TRBV5-6, with D perhaps TRBD2 (5 bases). Looked up from germline, CDR1 is SGHDT and CDR2 is YYEEEE. V was cut by 2 bases and J by 0 bases, with 8 bases left in between. The CDR3 totals 14 residues. This CDR3 is CASSLEDYQETQYF. CDR3 bases: TGTGCCAGCAGCTTAGAGGACTACCAAGAGACCCAGTACTTC.

The chain is built from TRBV7-2 and TRBJ2-7; 8 bases are a match to TRBD2. CDR1 is SGHTA, CDR2 FQGNSA, per germline. The V segment lost 5 bases and the J segment 6 bases; nucleotides outside the gene matches: 9. The CDR3 totals 14 residues. The CDR3 here is CASSPSPGGAEQYF. DNA of the CDR3: TGTGCCAGCAGCCCATCTCCGGGGGGGGCCGAGCAGTACTTC.

This clonotype was detected ten times or more. The rearrangement joins TRBV11-3 to TRBJ2-2; maybe TRBD2 (6 bases). Trimming removed 5 bases from V and 2 bases from J, with 12 bases in between. The CDR3 totals 15 residues. The germline CDR1 and CDR2 sequences are SGHNT and YENEEA. The CDR3 DNA follows: TGTGCCAGCAGCAAAAGGGGACTCAACACCGGGGAGCTGTTTTTT. Amino acid sequence: CASSKRGLNTGELFF. The full variable domain, with the rest looked up from reference TRBV11-3 and TRBJ2-2, is EAGVVQSPRYKIIEKKQPVAFWCNPISGHNTLYWYLQNLGQGPELLIRYENEEAVDDSQLPKDRFSAERLKGVDSTLKIQPAELGDSAVYLCASSKRGLNTGELFFGEGSRLTVL.

Here the CDR3 reads CATSSPPGVNEQFF. In DNA, the CDR3 is TGTGCCACCTCGTCCCCGCCAGGGGTCAATGAGCAGTTCTTC. The chain links TRBV10-3 to TRBJ2-1; TRBD1 might be the D (6 bases). Germline loops: CDR1 ENHRY, CDR2 SYGVKD. The CDR3 totals 14 residues. The V end lost 10 bases, the J end lost 6 bases, and 19 bases lay between the germline ends.

The chain recombines TRBV20-1 with TRBJ2-5; the match to TRBD2 covers 7 bases. The germline gives CDR1 DFQATT, CDR2 SNEGSKA (reference sequence). The CDR3 length is 16 residues. Trimming took 4 bases from V and 4 from J; bases not matched to a gene: 15. Written as DNA, the CDR3 is TGCAGTGCTACTTGGATGGGGGGGGAACGATTAGAGACCCAGTACTTC. This encodes CSATWMGGERLETQYF.

This clonotype was detected ten times or more. The rearrangement links TRBV18 to TRBJ2-5; D is ambiguous. Germline loops: CDR1 KGHSH, CDR2 LQKENI. The V gene lost 3 bases and the J gene lost 1 base, with 15 bases spanning the gap. The CDR3 is made up of 16 amino acids. The CDR3 region is CASSPLGRSLQETQYF. As DNA, the CDR3 is TGTGCCAGCTCACCGTTAGGCAGGAGCCTCCAAGAGACCCAGTACTTC.

CDR3 nucleotides: TGTGCCAGCAGCCCGGACGGCGCAACTAATGAAAAACTGTTTTTT. Translated, it gives CASSPDGATNEKLFF. This sequence joins TRBV5-6 and TRBJ1-4; no definite D call. Trimming took 4 bases from V and 0 from J, leaving 10 bases between them. There are 15 residues in the CDR3. The germline V gene has CDR1 SGHDT and CDR2 YYEEEE.

This chain uses TRBV12-3 or TRBV12-4 with TRBJ1-2, with D possibly matching TRBD1 (5 bases). There are 15 residues in the CDR3. The V end lost 6 bases, the J end lost 4 bases, and 18 bases lay between the germline ends. The CDR3 protein is CASSREPDRLYGYTF. CDR3 DNA sequence: TGTGCCAGCAGCCGAGAACCAGACAGACTCTATGGCTACACCTTC.

This clonotype was seen repeatedly, ten times or more. The chain combines TRBV5-1 with TRBJ2-6, with 8 nucleotides matching TRBD1. The V gene's germline CDR1 is SGHRS and CDR2 YFSETQ. CDR3 size: 16 residues. After removal of 4 bases from V and 3 bases from J, the junction contained 6 bases not matched to a gene. CDR3 amino acids: CASSRAGTGGANVLTF. CDR3 bases: TGCGCCAGCAGCCGGGCCGGGACAGGTGGGGCCAACGTCCTGACTTTC.

This clonotype showed up many times. The J gene is TRBJ1-2, the V gene TRBV2; 7 nucleotides match TRBD1. Trimming at V came to 3 bases and at J to 11 bases, leaving 6 bases not matched to a gene. CDR1 is SNHLY and CDR2 is FYNNEI in the germline V gene. The CDR3 consists of 12 residues. The CDR3 is CASSEDRFSYTF. In DNA, the CDR3 is TGTGCCAGCAGTGAGGACAGGTTTAGTTACACCTTC.

The chain carries TRBV29-1 and TRBJ1-1, with D hard to call. Per the germline V gene, CDR1 is SQVTM and CDR2 is ANQGSEA. The germline V and J ends were trimmed by 6 bases and 5 bases, with 22 bases remaining between them. CDR3 size: 15 residues. The CDR3 loop is CSVDGEGSGVTEAFF. The CDR3 nucleotides read TGCAGCGTGGACGGAGAGGGCAGTGGGGTAACTGAAGCTTTCTTT.

The sample holds a few counts of this clonotype. The chain carries TRBV29-1 and TRBJ1-1; no clear D gene. Trimming pared 7 bases from V and 4 bases from J, leaving 22 bases between. Germline CDR1 SQVTM, CDR2 ANQGSEA. The CDR3 runs to 15 residues. DNA for the CDR3: TGCAGCGCAAAACGATCGACGGACGAGGGCACTGAAGCTTTCTTT. This sequence encodes CSAKRSTDEGTEAFF. Full variable domain (remainder filled in from reference TRBV29-1 and TRBJ1-1): SAVISQKPSRDICQRGTSLTIQCQVDSQVTMMFWYRQQPGQSLTLIATANQGSEATYESGFVIDKFPISRPNLTFSTLTVSNMSPEDSSIYLCSAKRSTDEGTEAFFGQGTRLTVV.

This clonotype was seen repeatedly, ten times or more. V usage is TRBV29-1 and J usage is TRBJ2-5; 7 positions agree with TRBD1. The CDR3 length is 15 residues. Trimming cost V 1 base and J 3 bases; bases outside gene matches: 8. Looked up from germline, CDR1 is SQVTM and CDR2 is ANQGSEA. The CDR3 bases are TGCAGCGTTGAAGGCTTTAGGGGGACAGAAGAGACCCAGTACTTC. It yields the protein CSVEGFRGTEETQYF.

In this sample, this clonotype turned up many times. V and J are TRBV2 and TRBJ1-5, with D hard to call. V gave up 2 bases and J gave up 2 bases, with 7 bases separating them. The germline gives CDR1 SNHLY, CDR2 FYNNEI. This CDR3 is built from 14 residues. CDR3 sequence (DNA): TGTGCCAGCAGTGAAACGAGTGGCAATCAGCCCCAGCATTTT. This translates into CASSETSGNQPQHF.

Ten or more counts support this clonotype. The genes are TRBV5-1 and TRBJ2-7; D ambiguous. CDR1 is SGHRS, CDR2 YFSETQ, per germline. Trimming removed 0 bases at V and 2 bases at J, with 12 bases between. This CDR3 region has 15 residues. The CDR3 DNA follows: TGCGCCAGCAGCTTGGCGGGTGTTCAGCCCTACGAGCAGTACTTC. Its translation: CASSLAGVQPYEQYF.